A single sample gave rise to the 21 T cell receptor beta chains below, sequenced in a study of blood T cell repertoires in COVID-19. Profiling relied on immunoSEQ multiplex PCR, and the TCRdb table lists in-frame clones only, not all of them. The sample holds about 260,000 clones, more than 85% seen once. The sample comprised PBMCs or T cells enriched from blood (not recorded which). Receptors were obtained from a man aged 35 to 55 who had been exposed to COVID-19.

Worth noting for this clone: Other DNA sequences in the same sample also yield this CDR3. This chain links TRBV30 with TRBJ1-2; D might be TRBD1 (5 bases). V shed 2 bases and J shed 1 base, with 8 bases lying between them. Per germline, CDR1 GTSNPN and CDR2 SVGIG (reference sequence). The CDR3 length is 13 residues. The CDR3 region is CAWSWQGNYGYTF. The CDR3 coding sequence is TGTGCCTGGAGTTGGCAGGGTAACTATGGCTACACCTTC.

The chain recombines TRBV30 with TRBJ2-4, with a weak D call TRBD1 (5 bases). Germline CDR1 is GTSNPN and CDR2 is SVGIG (reference sequence). Trimming shortened V by 8 bases and J by 0 bases, and 14 bases separated the two germline ends. This CDR3 spans 14 amino acids. The CDR3 protein is CASKTVGAKNIQYF. CDR3 DNA sequence: TGTGCCAGTAAGACAGTGGGAGCCAAAAACATTCAGTACTTC.

This chain uses TRBV30 with TRBJ1-2, with unresolved D. The CDR3 has 14 residues. From germline, CDR1 is GTSNPN and CDR2 SVGIG (reference sequence). The V gene lost 0 bases and the J gene lost 5 bases, with 13 bases spanning the gap. Written as DNA, the CDR3 is TGTGCCTGGAGTGTACGAGTTGCTCTGTATGGCTACACCTTC. Its translation is CAWSVRVALYGYTF.

V gene TRBV3-1 (or the pseudogene TRBV3-2) combines with J gene TRBJ2-2; TRBD1 aligns across 8 bases. With V trimmed by 5 bases and J by 2 bases, 7 bases remained unmatched. CDR1 and CDR2 (germline): LGHDT, YNNKEL (reference sequence). The CDR3 covers 16 residues. The CDR3 coding sequence is TGTGCCAGCAGCTTGACCGGGACAGGCAACACCGGGGAGCTGTTTTTT. This sequence encodes CASSLTGTGNTGELFF.

CDR3 in DNA: TGTGCCAGCAGTGAGGCGCGGACTAGCCCTCTACAAGAGACCCAGTACTTC. It yields the protein CASSEARTSPLQETQYF. This chain joins TRBV2 and TRBJ2-5, with 8 bases aligning to TRBD2. Germline CDR1 SNHLY, CDR2 FYNNEI. The trim removed 3 bases at V and 2 bases at J, leaving 11 bases unmatched. The CDR3 length is 17 residues.

This sequence joins TRBV18 and TRBJ2-7, with D possibly TRBD2 on 5 matching bases. The CDR3 is 17 amino acids. With 4 bases removed from V and 1 base from J, the gap between germline ends came to 20 bases. Germline CDR1 reads KGHSH; CDR2 reads LQKENI. CDR3 residues: CASSRGYSGSHSYEQYF. In DNA form, the CDR3 reads TGTGCCAGCTCACGAGGGTATTCGGGGAGTCATTCCTACGAGCAGTACTTC.

This chain uses TRBV4-1 with TRBJ2-2; the D gene is possibly TRBD2 (6 bases). Germline assignment: CDR1 MGHRA and CDR2 YSYEKL. The CDR3 is 16 amino acids. V lost 3 bases and J 4 bases, leaving 15 bases between the germline ends. CDR3: CASSQNPGVTTGELFF. The CDR3 region has the DNA TGCGCCAGCAGCCAGAATCCGGGAGTAACCACCGGGGAGCTGTTTTTT.

The chain employs TRBV19 and TRBJ2-1; 13 bases fit TRBD2. The ends lost 4 bases at V and 12 bases at J; junction bases unmatched: 6. This CDR3 is built from 14 residues. CDR1 and CDR2 (germline): LNHDA, SQIVND (reference sequence). The CDR3 reads CASSTGLAGPGQFF. The CDR3 region has the DNA TGTGCCAGTAGTACGGGACTAGCGGGACCGGGGCAGTTCTTC.

This chain uses TRBV5-4 with TRBJ2-3, with 12 bases aligning to TRBD1. CDR3 size: 15 residues. V gave up 3 bases and J gave up 4 bases; unmatched junction bases: 3. The germline CDR1 and CDR2 sequences are SGHNT and YYREEE (reference sequence). The CDR3 here is CASSSGTGGSDTQYF. CDR3 bases: TGTGCCAGCAGCTCCGGGACAGGGGGCTCAGATACGCAGTATTTT.

This chain links TRBV24-1 with TRBJ2-2; the match to TRBD1 covers 10 bases. The CDR3 totals 16 residues. The germline gives CDR1 KGHDR, CDR2 SFDVKD. Trimming cost V 3 bases and J 5 bases; bases outside gene matches: 5. CDR3 sequence: CATSDPTGGKTGELFF. The DNA for the CDR3 is TGTGCCACCAGTGATCCGACAGGGGGCAAGACCGGGGAGCTGTTTTTT.

This clone was found a few times. V usage is TRBV29-1 and J usage is TRBJ1-1; no clear D. This CDR3 has 13 residues. Germline V gene data show CDR1 as SQVTM and CDR2 as ANQGSEA. V shed 7 bases and J shed 0 bases, with 12 bases lying between them. This CDR3 is CSGTHRVNTEAFF. CDR3 DNA sequence: TGCAGCGGCACCCATCGGGTGAACACTGAAGCTTTCTTT.

The chain links TRBV11-2 to TRBJ2-6, with 10 positions matching TRBD2. In germline, CDR1 is SGHAT, CDR2 FQNNGV. Trimming removed 3 bases from V and 0 bases from J; junction bases left unmatched: 5. The CDR3 totals 18 residues. This CDR3 reads CASSFRLAGNSGANVLTF. CDR3 coding DNA: TGTGCCAGCAGCTTTAGACTAGCGGGTAACTCTGGGGCCAACGTCCTGACTTTC.

The chain has TRBV5-1 and TRBJ1-2, with 10 bases aligning to TRBD1. Trimming at V came to 0 bases and at J to 7 bases, leaving 6 bases not matched to a gene. The length of the CDR3 is 15 residues. Germline V gene sequence: CDR1 SGHRS, CDR2 YFSETQ. This CDR3 reads CASSLVPGQGSGYTF. The CDR3 DNA reads TGCGCCAGCAGCTTGGTCCCGGGACAGGGGTCTGGCTACACCTTC.

The chain couples TRBV19 to TRBJ1-3, with D unresolved. The CDR3 contains 12 residues. The germline V and J ends were trimmed by 4 bases and 2 bases, with 3 bases remaining between them. Germline V gene lookup returns CDR1 LNHDA and CDR2 SQIVND (reference sequence). CDR3 residues: CASSTAGNTIYF. DNA of the CDR3: TGTGCCAGTAGTACGGCTGGAAACACCATATATTTT.

A single count supports this clone. The gene calls are TRBV9 and TRBJ2-1, with a possible D match to TRBD2 (6 bases). V was shortened by 4 bases and J by 3 bases, with 11 bases between the two germline ends. The CDR3 has 14 residues. Germline-derived CDR1 and CDR2 are SGDLS and YYNGEE. Here the CDR3 DNA reads TGTGCCAGCAGCAAAGAGACTAGCTACAATGAGCAGTTCTTC. Protein product: CASSKETSYNEQFF.

This clone was seen a handful of times. The rearrangement uses TRBV4-2 and TRBJ2-7; TRBD1 matches 10 bases. The CDR3 extends over 16 amino acids. Germline V gene sequence: CDR1 LGHNA, CDR2 YNFKEQ. Trimming cost V 0 bases and J 5 bases; bases outside gene matches: 7. Here the CDR3 DNA reads TGTGCCAGCAGCCAAGATACCGGGACAGGGGCTCACGAGCAGTACTTC. Amino acids: CASSQDTGTGAHEQYF.

V usage is TRBV19 and J usage is TRBJ2-5, with 11 nucleotides matching TRBD2. Trimming took 5 bases from V and 3 from J; bases not matched to a gene: 8. The CDR3 runs 16 residues. Germline V lookup: CDR1 LNHDA, CDR2 SQIVND (reference sequence). The CDR3 nucleotides read TGTGCCAGTAGTCCACTAGCGGGAGTGGGGAAAGAGACCCAGTACTTC. Amino acid sequence: CASSPLAGVGKETQYF.

The table lists this clone with a count of one. The DNA of the CDR3 is TGTGCCACCAATACGATAGAGGCTTTCTTT. Protein product: CATNTIEAFF. The chain carries TRBV28 and TRBJ1-1; D not resolved. The germline CDR1 and CDR2 sequences are MDHEN and SYDVKM. Trimming stripped 10 bases from V and 11 bases from J, with 14 bases between. The CDR3 has 10 amino acids.

V and J are TRBV27 and TRBJ1-2; the match to TRBD1 covers 11 bases. CDR3 length equals 17 residues. Germline CDR1 and CDR2: MNHEY and SMNVEV (reference sequence). Trimming removed 2 bases from V and 8 bases from J; junction bases left unmatched: 13. Here the CDR3 DNA reads TGTGCCAGCAGTTTAAAAAACCCGGGACAGGGGGGAAGAGGCTACACCTTC. Translation: CASSLKNPGQGGRGYTF.

V is TRBV7-9 and J is TRBJ1-4; D is perhaps TRBD1 (6 bases). The CDR3 contains 14 residues. Germline-derived CDR1 and CDR2 are SEHNR and FQNEAQ (reference sequence). Trimming took off 5 bases at V and 8 bases at J, with 15 bases between the two ends. In DNA form, the CDR3 reads TGTGCCAGCAGCCCATCAGGGGTTCGCGAAAAACTGTTTTTT. Encoded protein: CASSPSGVREKLFF.

The chain joins TRBV9 to TRBJ2-1; 8 nucleotides line up with TRBD2. CDR3 length: 14 amino acids. The J segment lost 9 bases and the V segment lost 0 bases, leaving 5 bases of the junction unmatched. Germline CDR1 reads SGDLS; CDR2 reads YYNGEE. For the CDR3, the DNA is TGTGCCAGCAGCGTAGTCGCGGGAGGCCTTGAGCAGTTCTTC. It specifies CASSVVAGGLEQFF.